This T cell receptor beta chain was sequenced during a study of immune evolution from preneoplasia to lung adenocarcinoma. General study results and limits: Normal lung had highest clonality; later lesions appeared denser, more diverse. From normal lung to invasive adenocarcinoma, top clone frequencies appeared to decrease.

Clones were read by immunoSEQ multiplex PCR, and TCRdb kept only the in-frame ones, dropping some. In the table there are some 9,200 clones, just under 80% of which are singletons. Note on this clone: Its target is unknown.

The CDR3 loop spans 12 amino acids. CDR1 ENHRY and CDR2 SYGVKD come from the germline V gene. V was shortened by 3 bases and J by 1 base, with 3 bases between the two germline ends. Between the mid-2010s and the late 2010s, patients underwent resection in Japan or China. Nucleic acids came from premalignant or tumor cells enriched by macro-dissection. The TCR was taken from a person of 80 years or more with lung adenocarcinoma. The V and J genes are TRBV10-3 and TRBJ1-1; D call uncertain. Sequencing input: FFPE lung adenocarcinoma in situ tissue. The CDR3 loop reads CAISDGNTEAFF. The CDR3 bases are TGTGCCATCAGTGATGGGAACACTGAAGCTTTCTTT.